This record looks at one T cell receptor beta chain sequence and its context. The specificity of this receptor is unknown. No much larger clone exists at a distance of one base, and base qualities are not known. The data belong to a study of T cells in narcolepsy (dated by TCRdb to 2016 to 2018). In terms of the full investigation: Patients with narcolepsy type 1 or type 2 (NT1, NT2) were enrolled in the study together with healthy control donors. The study sought autoreactive T cells targeting hypocretin neuron self-antigens (hypocretin, TRIB2) in narcolepsy patients, using TCR Vbeta sequencing to track clonotypes in blood and CSF. The investigation overall reported the following: Autoreactive clonotypes were reported to be detected serially in the blood of the same patients and of different patients, but not in the blood of healthy controls. In plots comparing CSF and blood CD4+ T cell clonotypes from the same patient, HCRT-specific and TRIB2-specific autoreactive clonotypes were highlighted.

Library creation used the immunoSEQ multiplex PCR assay. Sourced from immuneACCESS, this table was stored by TCRdb with only in-frame sequences that have V and J called. A share of the clones is absent; for the studies checked, an unresolved V gene accounts for under half, and the remainder has no known explanation. The sample records 10,000 to 12,000 clones, roughly 65% of which are singletons. Clones ranked in the top ten supply roughly 20% of the sample. V lost 1 base and J lost 4 bases; the stretch between them is 13 bases long. Including cysteine and phenylalanine, the CDR3 has 16 amino acids. The CDR3 DNA has 48 bases and is translated from base 1. Taken from the germline V gene, the CDR1 and CDR2 loops are MGHRA and YSYEKL. Memory CD8+ T cells were sorted ex vivo from patient blood for TCR Vbeta sequencing and comparison with CSF CD8+ T cells.

This TCR came from a human donor with narcolepsy. The source material was CD45RA- memory CD8+ T cells from PBMCs. In light of the paper, this sample's cell subset or site label describes: memory T cells sorted ex vivo from peripheral blood. The sequence is built from TRBV4-1 and TRBJ2-2; the D gene is unclear. The bases are TGCGCCAGCAGCCAAGGTACGGTTACACCCACCGGGGAGCTGTTTTTT. Its protein is CASSQGTVTPTGELFF.